This TCR beta chain was obtained from a study of cytomegalovirus exposure and HLA in healthy donors. The CDR3 extends over 16 amino acids. V lost 7 bases and J lost 0, with 18 bases in between. Looked up from germline, CDR1 is LNHDA and CDR2 is SQIVND (reference sequence). Points from the study as a whole: In a later analysis, approximately 15,000 TCR beta sequences were associated with HLA alleles at 0.05 false discovery rate. Later work found most CMV-associated TCR beta chains apparently HLA-restricted.

The PCR employed 60 Vbeta primers together with 13 Jbeta primers. Sequencing used immunoSEQ multiplex PCR; TCRdb keeps in-frame clones, though not all of them. This table holds around 150,000 clones, roughly 85% found once. Concerning this clone: What it recognizes is unknown.

Sequenced: PBMCs. The receptor was isolated from a woman aged 45-60 years in good health and CMV-seronegative. This chain uses TRBV19 with TRBJ1-1, with D uncertain. CDR3: CASNWRETEMNTEAFF. In nucleotides, the CDR3 is TGTGCCAGTAACTGGCGAGAGACTGAGATGAACACTGAAGCTTTCTTT.